A selection of T cell receptor beta chains follows, all from one sample in a study of cytomegalovirus exposure and HLA in healthy donors. The protocol was immunoSEQ multiplex PCR, while the TCRdb copy is restricted to in-frame clones and leaves out a portion. The sample holds roughly 99,000 clones, 74% seen once. Sequenced sample: PBMCs. The receptors stem from a woman between 40 and 50 years old in good health and CMV-seropositive. The CDR3 runs from the conserved cysteine through the conserved F or W. D genes are given only for firm matches. Expanded clones are given a class, and other clones once, few, many or no size at all.

>14|TRBD1|.|TRBJ2-7|TRBV6-1
TGTGCCAGCAGTGATGGGACAGGCCGAAGGGAGCAGTACTTC
CASSDGTGRREQYF
>15|TRBD1|once|TRBJ2-7|TRBV27
TGTGCCAGCAGTTTACGGGACAGGGGAGCCTACGAGCAGTACTTT
CASSLRDRGAYEQYF
>12|.|.|TRBJ1-1|TRBV13
TGTGCCAGCAGTCGTAGGAGCACTGAAGCTTTCTTT
CASSRRSTEAFF
>13|.|once|TRBJ1-5|TRBV30
TGTGCCTGGGGCAGGGGTGGCAATCAGCCCCAGCATTTT
CAWGRGGNQPQHF
>15|.|.|TRBJ1-5|TRBV7-2
TGTGCCAGCAGACAGATCGGGAATAGCAATCAGCCCCAGCATTTT
CASRQIGNSNQPQHF
>12|.|once|TRBJ2-5|TRBV28
TGTGCCAGTCAGGGTCACGGGGAGACCCAGTACTTC
CASQGHGETQYF
>17|.|.|TRBJ1-1|TRBV5-4
TGTGCCAGCAGCTTGGGCTCCAGGGTCCGAGGGAACACTGAAGCTTTCTTT
CASSLGSRVRGNTEAFF
>18|.|.|TRBJ1-1|TRBV21-1
TGTGCCAGCAGCAAAGCGCGGGGCAGGGTGGAGTCGGGCACTGAAGCTTTCTTT
CASSKARGRVESGTEAFF
>14|.|once|TRBJ1-1|TRBV6-5
TGTGCCAGCAGTTACCAAAGCCGACGGGATGAAGCTTTCTTT
CASSYQSRRDEAFF
>14|TRBD1|.|TRBJ1-5|TRBV5-1
TGCGCCAGCAGCACGGGGACAGGGAATCAGCCCCAGCATTTT
CASSTGTGNQPQHF
>13|.|.|TRBJ1-1|TRBV30
TGTGCCTGGATTTACAACCTGAACACTGAAGCTTTCTTT
CAWIYNLNTEAFF
>14|TRBD1|.|TRBJ1-2|TRBV30
TGTGCCTGGAGTGTCATTTGGACAGGGGGGGGCTACACCTTC
CAWSVIWTGGGYTF
>12|TRBD1|.|TRBJ1-2|TRBV2
TGTGCCAGCAGTGGCACAGGGGGTGGCTACACCTTC
CASSGTGGGYTF
>11|.|.|TRBJ1-2|TRBV7-3
TGTGCCAGCAGTTCTCTCGGGGGCTACACCTTC
CASSSLGGYTF
>14|TRBD2|.|TRBJ2-5|TRBV2
TGTGCCAGCAGTGTCGGACTAGCTGGCGAGACCCAGTACTTC
CASSVGLAGETQYF
>14|.|.|TRBJ2-5|TRBV5-1
TGCGCCAGCAGCTTGATGTCCCTCTTAGAGACCCAGTACTTC
CASSLMSLLETQYF
>12|TRBD1|.|TRBJ1-1|TRBV30
TGTGCCTGGAAGGGGGCCTGGACTGAAGCTTTCTTT
CAWKGAWTEAFF
>16|.|once|TRBJ2-1|TRBV21-1
TGTGCCAGCCCAATTCAGGGACTCAACGGGGGCAATGAGCAGTTCTTC
CASPIQGLNGGNEQFF
>14|.|once|TRBJ1-1|TRBV5-8
TGTGCCAGCACCACGCTGGGGCTTTCCACTGAAGCTTTCTTT
CASTTLGLSTEAFF
>15|.|.|TRBJ1-2|TRBV4-1
TGCGCCAGCAGCCACGCCCTCACCCAGGGGTATGGCTACACCTTC
CASSHALTQGYGYTF
>16|.|.|TRBJ2-3|TRBV10-1
TGCGCCAGCAGACCTGGGACACCCAGCGGCACAGATACGCAGTATTTT
CASRPGTPSGTDTQYF
>14|TRBD1|.|TRBJ1-3|TRBV4-1
TGCGCCAGCAGCCCCGACAGGGGACGAAACACCATATATTTT
CASSPDRGRNTIYF
>12|.|.|TRBJ2-5|TRBV18
TGTGCCAGCTCAGCGGCCCGGGAGACCCAGTACTTC
CASSAARETQYF
>14|TRBD1|.|TRBJ2-5|TRBV19
TGTGCCAGTAGCTCGGGACAGGGATCCGAGACCCAGTACTTC
CASSSGQGSETQYF
>18|.|.|TRBJ1-6|TRBV4-2
TGTGCCAGCAGCCAAGATACAGGCGCGAGCTCCTATAATTCACCCCTCCACTTT
CASSQDTGASSYNSPLHF
>14|.|.|TRBJ2-3|TRBV4-3
TGCGCCAGCAGTCCCGGGACTTTAGAGGATACGCAGTATTTT
CASSPGTLEDTQYF
>13|.|.|TRBJ1-2|TRBV5-6
TGTGCCAGCAGCTTGGATGCCAGTTTTAGCTACACCTTC
CASSLDASFSYTF
>14|.|.|TRBJ1-1|TRBV9
TGTGCCAGCAGCGTTAGGACAGCCAACACTGAAGCTTTCTTT
CASSVRTANTEAFF
>15|TRBD1|.|TRBJ1-2|TRBV7-6
TGTGCCAGCAGCCCAGGACAGGGTGATTACTATGGCTACACCTTC
CASSPGQGDYYGYTF
>13|TRBD1|.|TRBJ2-7|TRBV19
TGTGCCAGTAGTAGGGACAGTTCGTACGAGCAGTACTTC
CASSRDSSYEQYF
>14|.|.|TRBJ2-3|TRBV5-5
TGTGCCAGCAGCTTGGAAGAGTGGGGCGATACGCAGTATTTT
CASSLEEWGDTQYF
>12|.|.|TRBJ2-7|TRBV25-1
TGTGCCAGCAGTGCTCGGGGTGAAGAGCAGTACTTC
CASSARGEEQYF
>13|.|few|TRBJ2-1|TRBV7-9
TGTGCCAGCAGCCGGAGCAGGGCGAATGAGCAGTTCTTC
CASSRSRANEQFF
>15|TRBD1|few|TRBJ2-2|TRBV2
TGTGCCAGCAAACCGGACAGGACACGGGGCGGGGAGCTGTTTTTT
CASKPDRTRGGELFF
>15|.|few|TRBJ1-1|TRBV4-2
TGTGCCAGCAGCCAAGATTGGCAGGGCTGGACTGAAGCTTTCTTT
CASSQDWQGWTEAFF
>15|TRBD1|.|TRBJ1-1|TRBV27
TGTGCCAGCAGTTTTTCGGGACAGGTCAACACTGAAGCTTTCTTT
CASSFSGQVNTEAFF
>14|.|.|TRBJ1-4|TRBV30
TGTGCCTGGAGTGTAGAGGGACTAAGTGAAAAACTGTTTTTT
CAWSVEGLSEKLFF
>13|TRBD1|.|TRBJ1-2|TRBV2
TGTGCCAGCAGCGGGGACAGGGGTAATGGCTACACCTTC
CASSGDRGNGYTF
>17|.|.|TRBJ1-5|TRBV5-6
TGTGCCAGCAGCTGGGGTGGGGGAGGACATAGCAATCAGCCCCAGCATTTT
CASSWGGGGHSNQPQHF
>15|.|.|TRBJ1-5|TRBV18
TGTGCCAGCTCACCAAGGGTAAGGGAGGATCAGCCCCAGCATTTT
CASSPRVREDQPQHF
>14|.|few|TRBJ2-2|TRBV6-5
TGTGCCAGCACCCCAAATGGAGGGTCCGGGGAGCTGTTTTTT
CASTPNGGSGELFF
>14|.|.|TRBJ2-5|TRBV6-6
TGTGCCAGCAGTCCACCGTTAGCCCAAGAGACCCAGTACTTC
CASSPPLAQETQYF
>15|TRBD1|few|TRBJ1-1|TRBV6-6
TGTGCCAGCAGTCCGGGACAGGGGTCTTACACTGAAGCTTTCTTT
CASSPGQGSYTEAFF
>14|.|.|TRBJ2-7|TRBV4-3
TGCGCCAGCAGCCAAGAGGGGCAAGGGTCCGAGCAGTACTTC
CASSQEGQGSEQYF
>15|.|.|TRBJ1-2|TRBV19
TGTGCCAGTACCTCCTGGACAGATCTGGACTATGGCTACACCTTC
CASTSWTDLDYGYTF
>15|TRBD2|few|TRBJ2-3|TRBV6-1
TGTGCCAGCAGTGAGGGGTCGGGGGGGCAAGATACGCAGTATTTT
CASSEGSGGQDTQYF
>13|.|.|TRBJ1-5|TRBV30
TGTGCCTGGAGTGGGACTGTTAATCAGCCCCAGCATTTT
CAWSGTVNQPQHF
>15|.|.|TRBJ1-2|TRBV4-2
TGTGCCAGCAGCCAAGTAATCGATGAGAACTATGGCTACACCTTC
CASSQVIDENYGYTF
>11|TRBD1|.|TRBJ1-2|TRBV18
TGTGCCAGCTCAGACAGGGTTGCGTACACCTTC
CASSDRVAYTF
>15|.|few|TRBJ2-1|TRBV6-5
TGTGCCAGCAGTCCCCGGGCCGGGGCCTACAATGAGCAGTTCTTC
CASSPRAGAYNEQFF
>13|.|few|TRBJ1-2|TRBV7-6
TGTGCCAGCAGCCCTAGGCAGAGCCATGGCTACACCTTC
CASSPRQSHGYTF
>17|.|.|TRBJ1-2|TRBV5-1
TGCGCCAGCCGAAACCAGAACTTCACAGGGAAAGGCTATGGCTACACCTTC
CASRNQNFTGKGYGYTF
>16|.|once|TRBJ1-5|TRBV4-1
TGCGCCAGCAGTCCGTCGGGTAAGGCGGGCAATCAGCCCCAGCATTTT
CASSPSGKAGNQPQHF
>15|.|.|TRBJ1-3|TRBV27
TGTGCCAGCAGTTTATCGGGCAGCTCTGGAAACACCATATATTTT
CASSLSGSSGNTIYF
>15|.|few|TRBJ1-4|TRBV4-1
TGCGCCAGCAGCCAAGGGAGGTTGGATAATGAAAAACTGTTTTTT
CASSQGRLDNEKLFF
>14|TRBD1|.|TRBJ2-2|TRBV2
TGTGCCAGCAGGGACAGGGTCGGAACCGGGGAGCTGTTTTTT
CASRDRVGTGELFF
>16|TRBD2|few|TRBJ2-5|TRBV5-1
TGCGCCAGCAGCTTGGCAACACTAGCGGGGTTAGAGACCCAGTACTTC
CASSLATLAGLETQYF
>13|.|.|TRBJ1-1|TRBV7-2
TGTGCCAGCAGCTTATTCTCGAACACTGAAGCTTTCTTT
CASSLFSNTEAFF
>13|.|few|TRBJ1-1|TRBV15
TGTGCCACCAGCAGAGAAGCGGCAGGTGAAGCTTTCTTT
CATSREAAGEAFF